The clone carrying this T cell receptor (beta chain) was seen a handful of times. CDR3 length equals 15 residues. CDR1 and CDR2 from the germline V gene are LGHNA and YSLEER. Losses at the gene ends were 0 bases for V and 4 bases for J; bases not matched to a gene: 6. The data were obtained in a study of blood T cells in healthy people across ages. Primed by a sample-barcoded 5' primer and a J-beta primer mix, a second PCR proceeded for 7 to 11 cycles. Via MiXCR, TCRdb re-called the 5' RACE reads, giving one row per CDR3 protein. The top ten clones hold 3% to 4.5% of a sample with over 500,000 distinct CDR3 sequences, over 25% of them seen once. This sample was shared with a second study, whose subject was T cells of mothers and their children.

The material sequenced was blood. This sequence joins TRBV4-3 and TRBJ2-7; TRBD1 agrees at 7 bases. The receptor was derived from a boy aged 2-9 years in good health. The CDR3 loop is CASSQDNRGRYEQYF. The CDR3 nucleotides read TGCGCCAGCAGCCAAGATAACAGGGGAAGGTACGAGCAGTACTTC.